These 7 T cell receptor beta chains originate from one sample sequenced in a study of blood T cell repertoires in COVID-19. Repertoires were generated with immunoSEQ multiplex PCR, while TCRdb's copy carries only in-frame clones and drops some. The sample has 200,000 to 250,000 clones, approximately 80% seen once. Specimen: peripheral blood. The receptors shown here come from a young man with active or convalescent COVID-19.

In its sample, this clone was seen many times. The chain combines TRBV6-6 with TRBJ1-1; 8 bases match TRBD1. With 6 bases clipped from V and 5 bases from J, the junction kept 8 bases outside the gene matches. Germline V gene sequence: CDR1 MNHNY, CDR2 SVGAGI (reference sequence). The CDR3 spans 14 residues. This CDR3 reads CASRQTGVRTEAFF. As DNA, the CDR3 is TGTGCCAGCAGGCAGACAGGGGTGCGGACTGAAGCTTTCTTT.

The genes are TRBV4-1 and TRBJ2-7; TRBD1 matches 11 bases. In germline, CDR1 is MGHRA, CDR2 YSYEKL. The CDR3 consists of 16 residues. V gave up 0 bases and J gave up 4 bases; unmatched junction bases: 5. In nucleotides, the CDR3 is TGCGCCAGCAGCCAAGATTCGGGACAGGGGGTGTACGAGCAGTACTTC. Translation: CASSQDSGQGVYEQYF.

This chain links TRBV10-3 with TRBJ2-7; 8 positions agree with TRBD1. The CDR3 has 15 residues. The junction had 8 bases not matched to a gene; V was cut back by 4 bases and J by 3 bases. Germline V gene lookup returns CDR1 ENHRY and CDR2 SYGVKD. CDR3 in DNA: TGTGCCATCAGTGGCTACCGGGACAGGTTCTACGAGCAGTACTTC. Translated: CAISGYRDRFYEQYF.

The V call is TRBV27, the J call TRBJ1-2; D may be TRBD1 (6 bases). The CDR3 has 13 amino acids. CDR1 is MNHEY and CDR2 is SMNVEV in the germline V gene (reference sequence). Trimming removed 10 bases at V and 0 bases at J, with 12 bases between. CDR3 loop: CATRAGANYGYTF. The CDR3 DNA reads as TGTGCCACCCGGGCAGGGGCTAACTATGGCTACACCTTC.

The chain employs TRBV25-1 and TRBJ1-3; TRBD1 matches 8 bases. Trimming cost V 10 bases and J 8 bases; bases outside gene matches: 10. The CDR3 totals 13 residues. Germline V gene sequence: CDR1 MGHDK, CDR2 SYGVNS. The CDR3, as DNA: TGTGCCACCAGGTCGGACAGGGAGGACACCATATATTTT. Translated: CATRSDREDTIYF.

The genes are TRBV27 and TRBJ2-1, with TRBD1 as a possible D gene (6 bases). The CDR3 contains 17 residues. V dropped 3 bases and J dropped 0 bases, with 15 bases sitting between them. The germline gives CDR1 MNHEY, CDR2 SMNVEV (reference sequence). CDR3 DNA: TGTGCCAGCAGTTTTATGAGGGGGACAAGCTCCTACAATGAGCAGTTCTTC. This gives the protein CASSFMRGTSSYNEQFF.

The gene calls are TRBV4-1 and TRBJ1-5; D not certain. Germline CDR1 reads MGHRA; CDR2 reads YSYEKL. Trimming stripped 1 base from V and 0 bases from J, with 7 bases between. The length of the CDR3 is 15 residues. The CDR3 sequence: CASSQAGYSNQPQHF. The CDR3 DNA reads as TGCGCCAGCAGCCAAGCCGGGTATAGCAATCAGCCCCAGCATTTT.